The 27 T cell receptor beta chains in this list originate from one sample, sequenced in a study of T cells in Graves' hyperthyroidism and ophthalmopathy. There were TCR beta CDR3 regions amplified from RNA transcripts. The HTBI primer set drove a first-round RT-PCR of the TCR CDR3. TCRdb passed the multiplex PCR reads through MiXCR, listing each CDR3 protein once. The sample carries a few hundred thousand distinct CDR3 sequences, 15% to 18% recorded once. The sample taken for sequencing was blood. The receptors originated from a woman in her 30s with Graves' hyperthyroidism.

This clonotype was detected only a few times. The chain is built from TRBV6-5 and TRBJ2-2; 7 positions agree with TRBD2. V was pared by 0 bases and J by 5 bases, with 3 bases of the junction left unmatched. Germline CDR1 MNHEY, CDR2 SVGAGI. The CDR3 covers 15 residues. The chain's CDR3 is CASSYSLGGTGELFF. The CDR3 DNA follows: TGTGCCAGCAGTTACTCCTTGGGGGGGACCGGGGAGCTGTTTTTT.

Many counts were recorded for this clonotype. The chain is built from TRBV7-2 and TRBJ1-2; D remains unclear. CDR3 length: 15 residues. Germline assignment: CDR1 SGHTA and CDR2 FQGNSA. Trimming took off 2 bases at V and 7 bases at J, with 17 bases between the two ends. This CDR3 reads CASSLRSLSIGGYTF. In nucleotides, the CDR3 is TGTGCCAGCAGCTTACGTTCATTAAGCATTGGTGGCTACACCTTC.

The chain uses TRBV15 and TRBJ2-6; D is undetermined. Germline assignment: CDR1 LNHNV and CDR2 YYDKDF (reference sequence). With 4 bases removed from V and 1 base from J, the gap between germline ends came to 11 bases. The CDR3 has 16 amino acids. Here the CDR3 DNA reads TGTGCCACCAGCACTCCTCGGGCGTCTGGGGCCAACGTCCTGACTTTC. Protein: CATSTPRASGANVLTF.

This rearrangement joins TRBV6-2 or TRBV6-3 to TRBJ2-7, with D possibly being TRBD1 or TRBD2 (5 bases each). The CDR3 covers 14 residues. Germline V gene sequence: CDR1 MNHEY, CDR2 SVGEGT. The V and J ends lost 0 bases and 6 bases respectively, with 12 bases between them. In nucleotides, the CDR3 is TGTGCCAGCAGTTACTCGGGACCACACTGCGAGCAGTACTTC. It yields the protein CASSYSGPHCEQYF.

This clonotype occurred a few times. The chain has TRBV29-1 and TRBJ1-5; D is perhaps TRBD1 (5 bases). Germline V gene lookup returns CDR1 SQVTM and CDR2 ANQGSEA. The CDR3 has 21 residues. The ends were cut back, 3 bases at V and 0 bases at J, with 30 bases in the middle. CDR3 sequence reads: CSVEGDPYDSEGAYSNQPQHF. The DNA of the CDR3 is TGCAGCGTTGAGGGCGACCCTTACGACAGCGAGGGAGCTTATAGCAATCAGCCCCAGCATTTT.

The CDR3 sequence is CASSQAPEDRVYNEQFF. CDR3 coding DNA: TGTGCCAGCAGCCAAGCCCCCGAGGACAGGGTTTACAATGAGCAGTTCTTC. This chain uses TRBV4-2 with TRBJ2-1, with TRBD1 matching 8 bases. The V and J ends lost 1 base and 4 bases, in that order; junction bases with no gene match: 9. Germline lookup yields CDR1 LGHNA and CDR2 YNFKEQ. The CDR3 length is 17 residues.

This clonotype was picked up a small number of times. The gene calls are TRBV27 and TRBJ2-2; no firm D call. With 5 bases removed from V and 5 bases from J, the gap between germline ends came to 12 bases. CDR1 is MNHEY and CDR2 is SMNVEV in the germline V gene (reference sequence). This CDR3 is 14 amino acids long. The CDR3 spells CASSTNDQTGELFF. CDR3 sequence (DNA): TGTGCCAGCAGTACAAACGACCAGACCGGGGAGCTGTTTTTT.

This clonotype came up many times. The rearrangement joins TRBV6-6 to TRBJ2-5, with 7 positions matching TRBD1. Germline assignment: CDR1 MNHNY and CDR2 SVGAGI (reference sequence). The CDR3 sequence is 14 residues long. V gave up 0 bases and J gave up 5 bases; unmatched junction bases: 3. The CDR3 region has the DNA TGTGCCAGCAGTTACTCAGGGGGCGCGGAGACCCAGTACTTC. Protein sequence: CASSYSGGAETQYF.

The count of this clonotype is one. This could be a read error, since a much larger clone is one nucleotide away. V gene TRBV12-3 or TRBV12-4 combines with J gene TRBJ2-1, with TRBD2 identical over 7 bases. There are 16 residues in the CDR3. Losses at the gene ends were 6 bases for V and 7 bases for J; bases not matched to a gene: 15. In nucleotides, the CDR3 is TGTGCCAGCAGACGCTCGGGGGGAGTGGGGCTTAATGAGCAGTTCTTC. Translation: CASRRSGGVGLNEQFF.

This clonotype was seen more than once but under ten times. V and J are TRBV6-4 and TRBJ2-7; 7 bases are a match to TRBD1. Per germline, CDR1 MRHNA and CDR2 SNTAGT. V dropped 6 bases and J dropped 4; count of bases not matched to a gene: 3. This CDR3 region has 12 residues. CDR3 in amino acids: CASRGRGYEQYF. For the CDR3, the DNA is TGTGCCAGCAGGGGCAGGGGGTACGAGCAGTACTTC.

The CDR3 coding sequence is TGTGCCAGCAGTTTCGGGGTCGGTGGTTTGACTAATGAAAAACTGTTTTTT. It encodes CASSFGVGGLTNEKLFF. This chain connects TRBV28 to TRBJ1-4, with D unclear. Trimming cost V 3 bases and J 2 bases, with 16 bases left between them. In germline, CDR1 is MDHEN, CDR2 SYDVKM. The CDR3 covers 17 residues.

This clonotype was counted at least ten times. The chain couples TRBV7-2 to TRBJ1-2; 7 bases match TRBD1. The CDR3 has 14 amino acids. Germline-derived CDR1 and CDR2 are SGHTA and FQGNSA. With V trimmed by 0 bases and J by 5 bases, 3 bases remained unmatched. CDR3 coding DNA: TGTGCCAGCAGCTTAGCAGGACAGGCTTATGGCTACACCTTC. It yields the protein CASSLAGQAYGYTF.

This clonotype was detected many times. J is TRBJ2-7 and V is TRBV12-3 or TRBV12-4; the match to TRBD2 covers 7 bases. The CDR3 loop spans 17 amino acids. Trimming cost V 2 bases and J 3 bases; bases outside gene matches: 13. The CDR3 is CASSLSVGRDYFYEQYF. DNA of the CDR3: TGTGCCAGCAGTTTAAGCGTAGGTAGGGACTACTTCTACGAGCAGTACTTC.

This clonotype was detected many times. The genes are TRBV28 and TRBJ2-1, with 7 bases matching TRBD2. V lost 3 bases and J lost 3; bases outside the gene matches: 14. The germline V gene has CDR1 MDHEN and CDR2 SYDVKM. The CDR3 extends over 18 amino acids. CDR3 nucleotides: TGTGCCAGCAGTTTTGCCCCCGTGGGCGGGAGCTTCTACAATGAGCAGTTCTTC. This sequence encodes CASSFAPVGGSFYNEQFF.

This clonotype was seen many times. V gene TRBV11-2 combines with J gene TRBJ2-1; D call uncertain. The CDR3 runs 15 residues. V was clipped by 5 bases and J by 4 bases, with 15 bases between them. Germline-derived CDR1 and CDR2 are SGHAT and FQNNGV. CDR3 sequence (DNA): TGTGCCAGCAGCCTGGTCCCCGACCGTTACAATGAGCAGTTCTTC. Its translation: CASSLVPDRYNEQFF.

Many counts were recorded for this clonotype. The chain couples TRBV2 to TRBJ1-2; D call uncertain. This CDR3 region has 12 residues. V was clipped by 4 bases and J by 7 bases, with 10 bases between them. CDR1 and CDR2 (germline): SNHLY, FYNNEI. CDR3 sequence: CASSGIIGGYTF. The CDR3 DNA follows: TGTGCCAGCAGTGGAATCATCGGTGGCTACACCTTC.

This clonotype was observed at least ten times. CDR3 region: CASSPSADEQYF. In nucleotides, the CDR3 is TGTGCCAGCAGTCCCTCCGCGGACGAGCAGTACTTC. J is TRBJ2-7 and V is TRBV27, with D unclear. The CDR3 has 12 residues. Trimming removed 5 bases at V and 5 bases at J, with 10 bases between. Germline V gene data show CDR1 as MNHEY and CDR2 as SMNVEV (reference sequence).

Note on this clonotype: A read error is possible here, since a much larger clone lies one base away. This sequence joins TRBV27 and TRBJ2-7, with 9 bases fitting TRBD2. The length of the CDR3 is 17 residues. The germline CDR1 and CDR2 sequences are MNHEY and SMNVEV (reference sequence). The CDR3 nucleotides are TGTGCCCGCAGTTTATCGGGGTCGACTAGCGGTTACTACGAGCAGTACTTC. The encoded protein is CARSLSGSTSGYYEQYF.

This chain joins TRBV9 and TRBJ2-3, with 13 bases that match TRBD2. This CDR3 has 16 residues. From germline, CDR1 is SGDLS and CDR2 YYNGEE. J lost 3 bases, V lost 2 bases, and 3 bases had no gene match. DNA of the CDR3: TGTGCCAGCAGCGTTTCGGGACTAGCGGGAACAGATACGCAGTATTTT. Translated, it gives CASSVSGLAGTDTQYF. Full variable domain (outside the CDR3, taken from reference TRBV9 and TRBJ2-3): DSGVTQTPKHLITATGQRVTLRCSPRSGDLSVYWYQQSLDQGLQFLIQYYNGEERAKGNILERFSAQQFPDLHSELNLSSLELGDSALYFCASSVSGLAGTDTQYFGPGTRLTVL.

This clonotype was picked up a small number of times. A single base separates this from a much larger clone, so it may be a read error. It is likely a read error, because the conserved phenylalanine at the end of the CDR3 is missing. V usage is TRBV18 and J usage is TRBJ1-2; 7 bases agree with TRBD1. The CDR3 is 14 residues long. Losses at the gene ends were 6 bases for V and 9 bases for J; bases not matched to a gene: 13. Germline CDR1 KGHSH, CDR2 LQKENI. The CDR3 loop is CASSEGQRSGSYTL. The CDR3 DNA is TGTGCCAGCTCGGAGGGACAGCGCTCAGGAAGCTACACCCTC.

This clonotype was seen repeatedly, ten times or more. The chain's CDR3 is CASSLFGNEQFF. DNA for the CDR3: TGTGCCAGCAGTTTATTCGGTAATGAGCAGTTCTTC. The J gene is TRBJ2-1, the V gene TRBV28; D remains unclear. Per germline, CDR1 MDHEN and CDR2 SYDVKM. The CDR3 runs to 12 residues. With 1 base removed from V and 7 bases from J, the gap between germline ends came to 5 bases.

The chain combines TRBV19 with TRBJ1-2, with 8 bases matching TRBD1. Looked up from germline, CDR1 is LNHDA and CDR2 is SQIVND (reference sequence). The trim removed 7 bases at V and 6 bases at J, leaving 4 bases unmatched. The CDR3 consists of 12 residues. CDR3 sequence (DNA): TGTGCCAGTAAAGGGACAGGTGATGGCTACACCTTC. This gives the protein CASKGTGDGYTF.

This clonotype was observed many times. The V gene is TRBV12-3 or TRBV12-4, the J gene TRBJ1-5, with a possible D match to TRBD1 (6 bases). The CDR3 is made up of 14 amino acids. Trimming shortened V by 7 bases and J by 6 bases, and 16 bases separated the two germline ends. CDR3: CASTSQGLRQPQHF. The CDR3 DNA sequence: TGTGCCAGCACCTCACAGGGTCTACGTCAGCCCCAGCATTTT.

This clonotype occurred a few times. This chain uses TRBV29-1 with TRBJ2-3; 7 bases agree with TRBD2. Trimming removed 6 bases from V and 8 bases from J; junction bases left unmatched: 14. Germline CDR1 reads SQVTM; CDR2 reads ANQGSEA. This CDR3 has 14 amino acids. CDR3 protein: CSVQLGGGLVTQYF. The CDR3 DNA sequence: TGCAGCGTCCAACTGGGGGGAGGGCTCGTTACGCAGTATTTT.

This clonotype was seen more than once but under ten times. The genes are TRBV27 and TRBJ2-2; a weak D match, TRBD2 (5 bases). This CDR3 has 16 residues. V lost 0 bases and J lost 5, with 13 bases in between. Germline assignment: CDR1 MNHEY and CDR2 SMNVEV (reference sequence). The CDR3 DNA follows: TGTGCCAGCAGTTTATCTGAGGGAGAGAAAACCGGGGAGCTGTTTTTT. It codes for CASSLSEGEKTGELFF.

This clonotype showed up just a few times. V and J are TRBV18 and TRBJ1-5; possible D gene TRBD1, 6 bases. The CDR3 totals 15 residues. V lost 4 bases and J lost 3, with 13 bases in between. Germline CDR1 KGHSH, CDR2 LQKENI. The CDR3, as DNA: TGTGCCAGCTCACGGATAGGGGGGGACAATCAGCCCCAGCATTTT. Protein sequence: CASSRIGGDNQPQHF.

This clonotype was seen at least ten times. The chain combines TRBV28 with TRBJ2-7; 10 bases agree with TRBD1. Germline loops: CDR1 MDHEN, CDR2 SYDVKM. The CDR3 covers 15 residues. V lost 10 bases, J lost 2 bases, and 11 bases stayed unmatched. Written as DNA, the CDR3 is TGTGCCACCAGCTCTAGGGACAGGGGTGCCTACGAGCAGTACTTC. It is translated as CATSSRDRGAYEQYF.